This entry concerns a single T cell receptor beta chain. The target of this receptor is not known. The record has no base qualities; no much larger clone is one base away. The data derive from a study of memory CD8 T cells in hepatitis C reinfection (dated by TCRdb to 2015 to 2018). Turning to the overall study: Among the donors, a few cleared two back-to-back HCV infections on their own, whereas two got rid of a primary infection but ended up chronically infected after reinfection. Pre-reinfection samples were collected between 55 and 20 weeks before reinfection was detected. The TCR beta repertoire of virus-specific CD8 T cells was tracked longitudinally in about five donors across an HCV reinfection episode. Between about 2009 and 2013, five reinfection cases that had stored pre-reinfection samples were identified. HCV reinfection was defined as a positive HCV RNA test following two negative tests taken at least 60 days apart. In the reinfection study, participants who had previously resolved an HCV infection were followed up every 3 months.

Clipping removes 5 bases from V and 5 bases from J, with 7 as the unmatched junction base count. CDR1 and CDR2 were assigned from the germline V gene as SGHTA and FQGTGA. Its CDR3 holds 15 amino acids, cysteine through phenylalanine. Only the CDR3 portion is preserved as DNA: 45 bases, with reading frame beginning at the first base. The label giving this sample's time point can be read as: pre-reinfection, 55 to 20 weeks before reinfection detection. TCR sequencing was performed on the sorted cells directly ex vivo, without any in vitro expansion beforehand. The donors, who were people who inject drugs, were enrolled in the Montreal Acute Hepatitis C Cohort Study (HEPCO) in Canada. As controls, total naive CD8 T cells were sorted as viable CD3+ CD8+ CD45RO- cells from two donors at all three reinfection time points. Before sorting, cryopreserved peripheral blood mononuclear cells were thawed and used as the source for purifying CD8 T cells. CD8 T cells were enriched by negative selection with the MACS CD8+ T cell Isolation Kit. A BD FACSAria II sorter with FACSDiva software was used for cell sorting, and FlowJo was used for data analysis.

General findings and caveats noted by the study authors: With only a handful of donors, the study could not reach definitive conclusions about public clonotypes linked to secondary clearance.

Libraries were built with the immunoSEQ multiplex PCR assay. Genomic DNA was extracted from sorted cells, and the TCR beta V, D and J regions were sequenced by Adaptive Biotechnologies' automated high-throughput method. CDR3 regions were amplified with a two-step, bias-controlled multiplex PCR. Amplified TCR beta libraries were sequenced on an Illumina instrument. In the paper's pipeline: The demultiplexed reads were processed to cut down on amplification and sequencing bias, and the IMGT database was used to assign CDR3 sequences to gene families. ImmunoSEQ software version 2.0 was used to analyze repertoire data. Clonotype lists were filtered to remove out-of-frame sequences as well as sequences containing stop codons in the CDR3. Clonotypes below 0.01% frequency were excluded because they corresponded to less than one cell. Richness was computed as observed richness divided by input cell number, and evenness as Shannon entropy divided by log observed richness. To measure repertoire diversity and how similar the repertoire was between time points, Simpson diversity and Morisita-Horn overlap indices were applied. Clonotypes were grouped as dominant (>1%), sub-dominant (0.5-0.99%), low abundance (0.1-0.49%) or lowest abundance (<0.1%). A germline index was derived by subtracting total nucleotide additions from total CDR3 length and dividing the result by total CDR3 length. TCRdb stores this immuneACCESS table with in-frame sequences only. Part of the clones is absent; in the studies checked, under half of the shortfall reflects unresolved V genes, and no reason is known for the rest. Clonal size and the V and J genes are those of that table, whereas D and trimming came from the DNA. Present in this sample are approximately 50,000 clones, under 90% of which were seen just once. 0.9% to 1.1% of the sample belongs to the ten largest clones.

Sample: naive CD8+ T cells sorted from blood. The cell subset or site label, as the study defines it: total naive CD8+CD45RO- T cells. Recombination linked TRBV7-3 to TRBJ2-1, and TRBD1 matches 9 of the central bases. The clonotype was recovered from a man aged 18 to 29 with hepatitis C virus infection. The CDR3 region reads CASSLIQGANNEQFF. The nucleotide sequence reads TGTGCCAGCAGCCTGATACAGGGGGCAAACAATGAGCAGTTCTTC.